The 15 T cell receptor beta chains in this list originate from one sample, sequenced in a study of T-cell memory formation after mild COVID-19. Each CDR3 protein is one row after TCRdb ran MiXCR on the 5' RACE reads. Of tens of thousands of distinct CDR3 sequences listed, about 16% are singletons. Sequencing was performed on PBMCs or a T cell subset sorted from them (not recorded which). These receptor sequences come from an adult who had mild COVID-19 (a few samples of this study predate the infection). Cell type and time point are not known.

The genes are TRBV20-1 and TRBJ1-1; TRBD1 might be the D (5 bases). There are 13 residues in the CDR3. V was clipped by 7 bases and J by 4 bases, with 16 bases between them. CDR1 is DFQATT, CDR2 SNEGSKA, per germline (reference sequence). The CDR3: CSGGGASGTEAFF. DNA for the CDR3: TGCAGTGGGGGCGGTGCTAGCGGCACTGAAGCTTTCTTT.

The chain couples TRBV4-1 to TRBJ1-2; the D gene is possibly TRBD1 (5 bases). V was shortened by 0 bases and J by 2 bases, with 10 bases between the two germline ends. The CDR3 extends over 15 amino acids. The V gene's germline CDR1 is MGHRA and CDR2 YSYEKL. The DNA for the CDR3 is TGCGCCAGCAGCCAAGAAGGCAGGGCGAACTATGGCTACACCTTC. Translated: CASSQEGRANYGYTF.

By proportion, this clonotype is medium-sized (0.01 to 0.1%). The chain combines TRBV5-1 with TRBJ2-5; 11 bases are shared with TRBD1. Germline CDR1 and CDR2: SGHRS and YFSETQ. With V trimmed by 1 base and J by 5 bases, 7 bases remained unmatched. The CDR3 extends over 16 amino acids. CDR3 residues: CASSLSQDRGLETQYF. The CDR3 coding sequence is TGCGCCAGCAGCTTGTCGCAGGACAGGGGGCTGGAGACCCAGTACTTC. Drawing the rest from reference TRBV5-1 and TRBJ2-5, the complete variable domain is KAGVTQTPRYLIKTRGQQVTLSCSPISGHRSVSWYQQTPGQGLQFLFEYFSETQRNKGNFPGRFSGRQFSNSRSEMNVSTLELGDSALYLCASSLSQDRGLETQYFGPGTRLLVL.

This clonotype has at least ten counts. The rearrangement uses TRBV7-6 and TRBJ2-6; D remains ambiguous. In germline, CDR1 is SGHVS, CDR2 FNYEAQ. The CDR3 loop spans 18 amino acids. V shed 2 bases and J shed 1 base, with 15 bases lying between them. CDR3 in DNA: TGTGCCAGCAGCTTATCCCCCCCACAGTTTTCTGGGGCCAACGTCCTGACTTTC. Protein sequence: CASSLSPPQFSGANVLTF.

This clonotype came up many times. The J gene is TRBJ1-1, the V gene TRBV5-1; D perhaps matches TRBD1 (5 bases). The CDR3 loop spans 13 amino acids. Trimming removed 3 bases from V and 6 bases from J, with 12 bases in between. Germline values: CDR1 SGHRS, CDR2 YFSETQ. CDR3 DNA sequence: TGCGCCAGCAGCTCAGCAGGGTACGCTGAAGCTTTCTTT. Protein sequence: CASSSAGYAEAFF.

This clonotype has a count of ten or more. V and J are TRBV11-2 and TRBJ2-1; 11 nucleotides agree with TRBD1. J gave up 8 bases and V 3 bases, and 9 bases lay outside the gene matches. Germline CDR1 reads SGHAT; CDR2 reads FQNNGV. The CDR3 extends over 16 amino acids. CDR3 sequence (DNA): TGTGCCAGCAGCTTGCTCAGGACAGGGGGCATAGATGAGCAGTTCTTC. Encoded protein: CASSLLRTGGIDEQFF.

This clonotype is medium-sized in the sample. The rearrangement uses TRBV7-9 and TRBJ2-1; D not resolved. CDR3 length equals 11 residues. From germline, CDR1 is SEHNR and CDR2 FQNEAQ (reference sequence). The ends were cut back, 2 bases at V and 9 bases at J, with 5 bases in the middle. This CDR3 reads CASSLWGEQFF. The CDR3 DNA reads TGTGCCAGCAGCTTATGGGGTGAGCAGTTCTTC.

This clonotype was recorded many times. The chain employs TRBV7-2 and TRBJ2-3, with TRBD2 matching over 9 bases. The CDR3 covers 16 residues. V was clipped by 0 bases and J by 1 base; unmatched bases: 2. The germline CDR1 and CDR2 sequences are SGHTA and FQGNSA. As DNA, the CDR3 is TGTGCCAGCAGCTTAGCTATAGCGGGAGGCACAGATACGCAGTATTTT. It translates to CASSLAIAGGTDTQYF.

This clonotype was counted ten times or more. V gene TRBV7-2 combines with J gene TRBJ2-2; possible D gene TRBD1, 5 bases. The CDR3 totals 16 residues. CDR1 and CDR2 from the germline V gene are SGHTA and FQGNSA. Trimming took off 0 bases at V and 2 bases at J, with 10 bases between the two ends. The CDR3 region is CASSLALQGNTGELFF. CDR3 nucleotides: TGTGCCAGCAGCTTAGCGCTTCAGGGAAACACCGGGGAGCTGTTTTTT.

This clonotype occurred many times. The chain carries TRBV5-1 and TRBJ2-7; TRBD1 might be the D (6 bases). Germline V gene lookup returns CDR1 SGHRS and CDR2 YFSETQ. V dropped 0 bases and J dropped 0 bases, with 13 bases sitting between them. The CDR3 spans 16 residues. CDR3 region: CASSLGAAGDSYEQYF. CDR3 nucleotides: TGCGCCAGCAGCTTGGGCGCCGCAGGGGACTCCTACGAGCAGTACTTC.

This clonotype was picked up a small number of times. This rearrangement joins TRBV19 to TRBJ1-5; D is uncertain. CDR1 and CDR2 from the germline V gene are LNHDA and SQIVND (reference sequence). The CDR3 runs 14 residues. The V end was cut by 2 bases, the J end by 0 bases, with 5 bases between. This chain's CDR3 is CASSIRDSNQPQHF. The CDR3 bases are TGTGCCAGTAGTATAAGGGATAGCAATCAGCCCCAGCATTTT.

This clonotype was seen repeatedly, ten times or more. The CDR3 spells CSASERFSGANVLTF. The CDR3 DNA follows: TGCAGTGCTAGTGAGAGATTCTCTGGGGCCAACGTCCTGACTTTC. The rearrangement uses TRBV20-1 and TRBJ2-6, with unresolved D. The CDR3 extends over 15 amino acids. The V gene's germline CDR1 is DFQATT and CDR2 SNEGSKA (reference sequence). Trimming removed 3 bases from V and 0 bases from J, with 9 bases in between.

This clonotype has ten or more counts. This chain connects TRBV20-1 to TRBJ1-2; TRBD1 matches 7 bases. The trim removed 7 bases at V and 2 bases at J, leaving 16 bases unmatched. There are 16 residues in the CDR3. CDR1 is DFQATT and CDR2 is SNEGSKA in the germline V gene (reference sequence). Here the CDR3 DNA reads TGCAGTGTGGCCCCCAGAACAGGGGACGGGAACTATGGCTACACCTTC. Translation gives CSVAPRTGDGNYGYTF.

The genes are TRBV14 and TRBJ2-2; D unresolved. The germline V gene encodes CDR1 SGHDN and CDR2 FVKESK. The V gene lost 2 bases and the J gene lost 5 bases, with 9 bases spanning the gap. The CDR3 extends over 14 amino acids. CDR3 DNA: TGTGCCAGCAGCCAATTCCGGAATACCGGGGAGCTGTTTTTT. Its translation: CASSQFRNTGELFF.

This clonotype showed up many times. The V and J genes are TRBV7-9 and TRBJ2-3; D might be TRBD1 or TRBD2, each matching 6 bases. V dropped 2 bases and J dropped 4 bases, with 16 bases sitting between them. The germline V gene has CDR1 SEHNR and CDR2 FQNEAQ (reference sequence). There are 16 residues in the CDR3. The CDR3, as DNA: TGTGCCAGCAGCTTATACGGGGGCCCTGACGCAGATACGCAGTATTTT. It specifies CASSLYGGPDADTQYF.